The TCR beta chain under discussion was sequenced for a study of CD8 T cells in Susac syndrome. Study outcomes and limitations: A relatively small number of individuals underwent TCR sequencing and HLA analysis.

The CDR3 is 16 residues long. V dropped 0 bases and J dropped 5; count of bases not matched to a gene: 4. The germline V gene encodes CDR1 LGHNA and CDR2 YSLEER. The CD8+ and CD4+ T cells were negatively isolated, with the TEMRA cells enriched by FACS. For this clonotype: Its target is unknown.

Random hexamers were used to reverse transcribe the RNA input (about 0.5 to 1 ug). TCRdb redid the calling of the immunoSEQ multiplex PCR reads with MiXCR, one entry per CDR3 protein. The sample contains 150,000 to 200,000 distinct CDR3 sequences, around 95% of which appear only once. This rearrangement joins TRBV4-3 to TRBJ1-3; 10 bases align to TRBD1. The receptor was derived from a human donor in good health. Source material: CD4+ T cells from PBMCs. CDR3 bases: TGCGCCAGCAGCCAAGATGGGGGACAGGGGAGAAACACCATATATTTT. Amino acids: CASSQDGGQGRNTIYF.